This entry describes one T cell receptor (beta chain). Its antigen is not known. Compared with germline, one end of the junction differs, possibly owing to a read error. The V gene's germline CDR1 is MGHRA and CDR2 YSYEKL. The CDR3 runs 17 residues. DNA and RNA were both co-extracted from approximately 22-30 mg of bulk tissue that had not been sorted. Cases comprised patients with primary liver carcinoma who received surgical resection. Patients had chronic HBV infection and were treatment-naive. The researchers produced TCR beta cDNA from 450 to 600 ng total RNA with a constant-region primer. Amplification in three nested multiplex PCR rounds with slightly modified ARM-PCR gave rise to TCR beta libraries. Rounds one and two of PCR, each of roughly 10 cycles, were primed with TRBV1-TRBV30 forward primers and a C-beta reverse primer. TCRdb passed the multiplex PCR reads through MiXCR, listing each CDR3 protein once. This sample carries roughly 78,000 distinct CDR3 sequences, 71% of them seen once, and the ten largest clones take roughly 13%.

This entry comes from a study of tumor-infiltrating lymphocytes in primary liver carcinoma. Turning to the study itself: Stage T1-T3 N0M0 tumors spanned roughly 4.2 to 11 cm.

Whole-study findings and limits: Tumors significantly exceeded blood in top-250-clone fraction (p = 0.039).

This chain connects TRBV4-1 to TRBJ2-2, with D possibly being TRBD2 (7 bases). Material: liver tumor tissue from sampling region 4. Subset denoted: tumor region T4, right-lateral pole. The receptor comes from a woman in her fifties or sixties with primary liver carcinoma and hepatitis B virus infection. The CDR3 nucleotides read TGCGCCACCAGCCAAGAGGGGGGGTGGTCGAATACCGGGGAGCTGTTTTTT. The encoded protein is CATSQEGGWSNTGELFF.